This T cell receptor beta chain is from a study of identical twins (dated by TCRdb to the mid-2010s). About the investigation overall: To test whether fetal clonotypes persist, this study deep-sequenced TCR alpha and beta repertoires from monozygotic twins, from unrelated adults of various ages, and from cord blood. Replicate twin experiments were performed at different times using different library preparation protocols to rule out contamination.

The full study reports these points: Invariant T cells such as MAIT and iNKT could partly confound zero-insertion analyses, although diverse VJ usage argued against such confounding for most clonotypes. Conclusions relied on cross-sectional statistical analysis, since the same donors could not be followed over many years. Fewer insertions were carried by abundant cord blood beta clonotypes; a weaker similar trend was observed in young adult naive repertoires, while no such trend was observed in memory repertoires. In monozygotic twins, out-of-frame TCR alpha sharing was systematically underestimated by recombination models, although the models agreed with sharing between unrelated individuals. In beta out-of-frame sequences, excess twin sharing was weaker, because having fewer shared sequences lowered the signal-to-noise ratio. Compared with coincidental sharing between unrelated individuals, an excess of low generation-probability sequences was observed among out-of-frame TCR alpha sequences shared between twins.

As concerns this clonotype: Its antigen remains undetermined. No base quality values were provided; no much bigger clone lies one nucleotide off.

Trimming at the junction amounts to 3 bases on V and 6 bases on J, and the germline ends lie 11 bases apart. Including the terminal cysteine and phenylalanine, the CDR3 comprises 13 residues. Only the CDR3 DNA stays, 39 bases, in frame from base 1. Every donor in the study was a healthy Caucasian. Three unrelated non-twin adults were also sequenced: a male aged 18 to 29, a male aged 50 to 60 and a female aged 50 to 60. Using Miltenyi CD45RO+ enrichment and human naive T-cell isolation kits, memory (CD45RO+) and naive T cells were isolated from PBMC. Libraries came from 5' RACE. Sequenced using an Illumina HiSeq 2000. Template switching added a universal primer binding site, and the final cDNA carried a unique molecular identifier that allowed TCR cDNA molecules to be counted accurately. First-strand cDNA for TCR alpha and beta chains was synthesized from specific primers in the conserved constant-segment region. Each cDNA library was double barcoded, with a SMART-Mk sample barcode plus Illumina barcodes, to control for contamination. TruSeq adapter sequences along with Illumina sample barcodes were introduced in two successive PCR steps. The Illumina HiSeq platform was used with custom primers to sequence TCR alpha and beta cDNA libraries. Per the authors' processing: Raw reads were processed with MiGEC to extract unique molecular identifiers, and MiXCR was used to determine CDR3 positions. For each individual, recombination models were inferred using an EM algorithm with the repgenHMM and IGoR tools. Shared clonotype analysis was performed with the tcR package in R, normalizing sharing by the product of cloneset sizes. To study raw recombination without the effects of thymic and clonal selection, out-of-frame nonproductive sequences were analyzed. The raw public data were reprocessed by TCRdb itself: fastp quality trimming at Q25, MiXCR clonotype calling, in-frame beta chains only. Identical CDR3 protein sequences are pooled into one entry, listed with their most common genes and DNA. The V and J calls come from TCRdb's annotation, not from the publication. The sample table shows 300,000 to 400,000 distinct CDR3 sequences, and approximately 10% are seen once. The ten largest clones represent over 7% of the sample.

Sequences were obtained from naive T cells sorted from blood. The cell subset or site label here, explained by the study, means: cells isolated with a human naive T-cell isolation kit. This receptor was identified in a woman aged 50 to 65 in good health. The chain employs TRBV12-3 or TRBV12-4 and TRBJ1-2; the best D guess is TRBD1, with 6 bases matching. The CDR3 reads as follows: CASSFLRGNGYTF. The sequenced DNA is TGTGCCAGCAGTTTTTTAAGGGGGAATGGCTACACCTTC.